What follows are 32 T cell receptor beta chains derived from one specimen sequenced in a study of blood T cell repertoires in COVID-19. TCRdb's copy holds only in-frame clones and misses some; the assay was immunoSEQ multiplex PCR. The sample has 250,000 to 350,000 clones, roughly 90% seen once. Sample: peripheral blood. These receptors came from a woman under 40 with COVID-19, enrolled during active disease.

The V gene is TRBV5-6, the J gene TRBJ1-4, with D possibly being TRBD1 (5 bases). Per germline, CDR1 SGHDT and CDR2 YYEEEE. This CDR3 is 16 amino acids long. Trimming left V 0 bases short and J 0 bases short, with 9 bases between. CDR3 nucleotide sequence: TGTGCCAGCAGCTTGGAACAGGAAGCAACTAATGAAAAACTGTTTTTT. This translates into CASSLEQEATNEKLFF.

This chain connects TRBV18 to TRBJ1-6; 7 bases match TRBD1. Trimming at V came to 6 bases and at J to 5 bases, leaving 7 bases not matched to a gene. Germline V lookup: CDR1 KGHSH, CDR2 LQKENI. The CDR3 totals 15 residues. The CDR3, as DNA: TGTGCCAGCTCCGGGACAGCCGATAATAATTCACCCCTCCACTTT. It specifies CASSGTADNNSPLHF.

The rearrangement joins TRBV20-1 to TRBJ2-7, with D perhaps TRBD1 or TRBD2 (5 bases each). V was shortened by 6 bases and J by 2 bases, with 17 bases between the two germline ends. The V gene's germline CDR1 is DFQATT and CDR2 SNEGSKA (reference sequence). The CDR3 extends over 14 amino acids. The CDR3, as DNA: TGCAGTGCCAGTGGGGGAGAGGTGACCTACGAGCAGTACTTC. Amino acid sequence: CSASGGEVTYEQYF.

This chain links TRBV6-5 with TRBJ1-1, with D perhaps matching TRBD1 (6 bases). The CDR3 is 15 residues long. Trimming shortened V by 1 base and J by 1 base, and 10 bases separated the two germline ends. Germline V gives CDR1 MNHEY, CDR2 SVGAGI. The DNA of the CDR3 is TGTGCCAGCAGTTACTTTGGACAGAGGAACACTGAAGCTTTCTTT. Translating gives CASSYFGQRNTEAFF.

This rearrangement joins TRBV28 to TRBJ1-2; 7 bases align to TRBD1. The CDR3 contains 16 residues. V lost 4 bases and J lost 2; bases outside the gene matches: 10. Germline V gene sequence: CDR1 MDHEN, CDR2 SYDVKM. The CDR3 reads CASSSQGRTNNYGYTF. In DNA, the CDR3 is TGTGCCAGCAGTTCACAGGGGAGAACGAACAACTATGGCTACACCTTC.

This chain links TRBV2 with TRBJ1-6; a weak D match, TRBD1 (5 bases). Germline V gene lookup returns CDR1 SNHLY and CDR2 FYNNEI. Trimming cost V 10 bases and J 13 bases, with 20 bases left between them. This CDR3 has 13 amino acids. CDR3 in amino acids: CATPGEGMEPLHF. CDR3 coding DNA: TGTGCCACCCCTGGGGAGGGGATGGAGCCCCTCCACTTT.

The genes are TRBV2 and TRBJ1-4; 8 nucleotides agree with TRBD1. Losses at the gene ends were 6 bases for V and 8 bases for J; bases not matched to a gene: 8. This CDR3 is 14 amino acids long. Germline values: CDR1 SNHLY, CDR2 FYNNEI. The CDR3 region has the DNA TGTGCCAGCAGGACCGGGACAGGTGGGGAAAAACTGTTTTTT. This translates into CASRTGTGGEKLFF.

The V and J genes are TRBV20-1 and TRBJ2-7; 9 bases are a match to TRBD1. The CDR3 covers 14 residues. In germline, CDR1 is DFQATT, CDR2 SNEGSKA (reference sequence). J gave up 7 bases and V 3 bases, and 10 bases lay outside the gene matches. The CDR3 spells CSASWTGATREQYF. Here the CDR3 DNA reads TGCAGTGCTAGTTGGACAGGGGCCACTAGGGAGCAGTACTTC.

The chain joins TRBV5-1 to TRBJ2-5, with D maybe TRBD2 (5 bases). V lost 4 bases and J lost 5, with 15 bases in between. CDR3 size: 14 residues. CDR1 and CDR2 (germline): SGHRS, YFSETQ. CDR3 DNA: TGCGCCAGCAGCCCCGGACTGAAAGGCGAGACCCAGTACTTC. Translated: CASSPGLKGETQYF.

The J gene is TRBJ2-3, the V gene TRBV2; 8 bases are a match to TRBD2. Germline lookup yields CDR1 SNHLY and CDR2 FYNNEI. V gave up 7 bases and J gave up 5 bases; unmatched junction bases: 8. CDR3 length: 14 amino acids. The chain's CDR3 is CASNRREAGDTQYF. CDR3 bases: TGTGCCAGCAACAGGCGGGAGGCGGGAGATACGCAGTATTTT.

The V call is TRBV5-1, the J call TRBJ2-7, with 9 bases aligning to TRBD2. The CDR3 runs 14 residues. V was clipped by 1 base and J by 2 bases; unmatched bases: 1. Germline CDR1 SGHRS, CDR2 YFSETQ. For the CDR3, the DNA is TGCGCCAGCAGCTTGCCTAGCGGGACCTACGAGCAGTACTTC. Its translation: CASSLPSGTYEQYF.

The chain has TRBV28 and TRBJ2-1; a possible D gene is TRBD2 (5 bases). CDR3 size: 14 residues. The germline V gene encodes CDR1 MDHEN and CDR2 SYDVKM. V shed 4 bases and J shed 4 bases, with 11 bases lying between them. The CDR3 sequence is CASSSSKPYNEQFF. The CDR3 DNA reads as TGTGCCAGCAGTTCTAGCAAACCTTACAATGAGCAGTTCTTC.

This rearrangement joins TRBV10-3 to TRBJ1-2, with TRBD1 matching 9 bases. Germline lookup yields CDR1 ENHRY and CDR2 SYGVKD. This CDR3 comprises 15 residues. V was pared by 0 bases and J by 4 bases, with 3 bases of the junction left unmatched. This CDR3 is CAISESTGGSYGYTF. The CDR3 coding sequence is TGTGCCATCAGTGAGTCGACAGGGGGGAGCTATGGCTACACCTTC.

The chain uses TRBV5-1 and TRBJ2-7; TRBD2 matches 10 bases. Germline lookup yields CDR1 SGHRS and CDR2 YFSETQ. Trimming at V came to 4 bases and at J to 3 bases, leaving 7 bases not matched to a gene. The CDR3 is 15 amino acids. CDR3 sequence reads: CASSPLPSGSYEQYF. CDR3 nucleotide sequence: TGCGCCAGCAGCCCCCTCCCTAGCGGGAGCTACGAGCAGTACTTC.

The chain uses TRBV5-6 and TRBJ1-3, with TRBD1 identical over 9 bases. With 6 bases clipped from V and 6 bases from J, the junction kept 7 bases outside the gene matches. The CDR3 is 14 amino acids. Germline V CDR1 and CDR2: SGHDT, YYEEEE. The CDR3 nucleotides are TGTGCCAGCACCGAGGGACAGGGACTAAACACCATATATTTT. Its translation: CASTEGQGLNTIYF. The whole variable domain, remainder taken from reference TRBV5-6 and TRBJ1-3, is DAGVTQSPTHLIKTRGQQVTLRCSPKSGHDTVSWYQQALGQGPQFIFQYYEEEERQRGNFPDRFSGHQFPNYSSELNVNALLLGDSALYLCASTEGQGLNTIYFGEGSWLTVV.

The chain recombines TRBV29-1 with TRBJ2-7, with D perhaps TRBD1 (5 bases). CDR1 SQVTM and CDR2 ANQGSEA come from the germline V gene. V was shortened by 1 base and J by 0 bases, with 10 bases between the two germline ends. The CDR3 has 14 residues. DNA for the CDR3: TGCAGCGTTGAAGTGGACAACATCTCCTACGAGCAGTACTTC. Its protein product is CSVEVDNISYEQYF.

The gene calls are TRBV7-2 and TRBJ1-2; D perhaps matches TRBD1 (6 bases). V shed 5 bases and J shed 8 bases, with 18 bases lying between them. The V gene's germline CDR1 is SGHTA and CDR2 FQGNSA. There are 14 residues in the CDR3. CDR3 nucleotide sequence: TGTGCCAGCAGCCTGGGGGCTGATCTCAGGGGCTACACCTTC. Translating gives CASSLGADLRGYTF.

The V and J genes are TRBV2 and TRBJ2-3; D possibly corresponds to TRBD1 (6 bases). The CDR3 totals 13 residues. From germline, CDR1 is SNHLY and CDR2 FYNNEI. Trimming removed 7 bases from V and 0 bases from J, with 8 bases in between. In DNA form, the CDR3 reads TGTGCCAGCACAGGGGAAAGCACAGATACGCAGTATTTT. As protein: CASTGESTDTQYF. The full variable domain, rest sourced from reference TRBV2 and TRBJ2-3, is EPEVTQTPSHQVTQMGQEVILRCVPISNHLYFYWYRQILGQKVEFLVSFYNNEISEKSEIFDDQFSVERPDGSNFTLKIRSTKLEDSAMYFCASTGESTDTQYFGPGTRLTVL.

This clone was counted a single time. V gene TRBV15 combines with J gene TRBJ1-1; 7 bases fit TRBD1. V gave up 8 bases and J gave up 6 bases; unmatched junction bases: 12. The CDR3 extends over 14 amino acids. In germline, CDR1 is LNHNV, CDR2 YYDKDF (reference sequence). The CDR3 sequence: CATRGRDSGPEAFF. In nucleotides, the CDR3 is TGTGCCACCCGGGGCCGGGACAGCGGCCCTGAAGCTTTCTTT.

The DNA of the CDR3 is TGTGCCAGCAGCTCCACAGGGGGTGCCTCCTACGAGCAGTACTTC. Translation: CASSSTGGASYEQYF. The V and J genes are TRBV7-9 and TRBJ2-7; 8 bases match TRBD1. Germline values: CDR1 SEHNR, CDR2 FQNEAQ (reference sequence). The CDR3 contains 15 residues. After removal of 4 bases from V and 0 bases from J, the junction contained 5 bases not matched to a gene.

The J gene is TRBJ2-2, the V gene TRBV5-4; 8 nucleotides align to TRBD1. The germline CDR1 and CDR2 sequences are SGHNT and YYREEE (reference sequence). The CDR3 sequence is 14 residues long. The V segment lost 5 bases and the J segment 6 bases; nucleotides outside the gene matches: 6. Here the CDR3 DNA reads TGTGCCAGCAGTATCGCAGGGGGCCCCGGGGAGCTGTTTTTT. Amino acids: CASSIAGGPGELFF.

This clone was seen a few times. CDR3 sequence: CAWGQGTGELFF. CDR3 bases: TGTGCCTGGGGGCAGGGCACCGGGGAGCTGTTTTTT. This sequence joins TRBV30 and TRBJ2-2; possible D gene TRBD1, 5 bases. The V end was cut by 5 bases, the J end by 4 bases, with 8 bases between. From germline, CDR1 is GTSNPN and CDR2 SVGIG (reference sequence). This CDR3 is built from 12 residues.

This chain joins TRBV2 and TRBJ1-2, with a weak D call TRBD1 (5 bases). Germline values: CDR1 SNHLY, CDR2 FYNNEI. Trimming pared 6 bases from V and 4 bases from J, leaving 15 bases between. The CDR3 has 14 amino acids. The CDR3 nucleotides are TGTGCCAGCAGCGGTGGACAATTGGCCTATGGCTACACCTTC. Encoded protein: CASSGGQLAYGYTF. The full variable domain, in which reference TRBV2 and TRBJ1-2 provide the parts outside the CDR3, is EPEVTQTPSHQVTQMGQEVILRCVPISNHLYFYWYRQILGQKVEFLVSFYNNEISEKSEIFDDQFSVERPDGSNFTLKIRSTKLEDSAMYFCASSGGQLAYGYTFGSGTRLTVV.

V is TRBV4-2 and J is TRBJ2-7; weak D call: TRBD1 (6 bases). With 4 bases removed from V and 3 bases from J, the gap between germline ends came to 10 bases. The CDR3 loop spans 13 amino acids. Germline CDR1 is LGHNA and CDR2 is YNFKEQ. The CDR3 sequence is CASSPDSYYEQYF. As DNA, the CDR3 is TGTGCCAGCAGCCCGGACAGCTACTACGAGCAGTACTTC.

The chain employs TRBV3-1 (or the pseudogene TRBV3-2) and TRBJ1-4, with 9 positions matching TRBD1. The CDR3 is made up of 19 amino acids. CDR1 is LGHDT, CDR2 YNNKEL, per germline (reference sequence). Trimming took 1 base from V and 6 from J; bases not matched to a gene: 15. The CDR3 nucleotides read TGTGCCAGCAGCCAAGTTGGTCCCTTTACAGGGGGCGGTGATGAAAAACTGTTTTTT. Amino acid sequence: CASSQVGPFTGGGDEKLFF.

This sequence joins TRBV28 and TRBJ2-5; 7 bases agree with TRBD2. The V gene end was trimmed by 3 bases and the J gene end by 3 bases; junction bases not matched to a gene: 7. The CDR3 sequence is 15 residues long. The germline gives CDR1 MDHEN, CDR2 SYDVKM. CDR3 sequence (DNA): TGTGCCAGCAGTTTCCGAGGCGGGAGTAAAGAGACCCAGTACTTC. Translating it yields CASSFRGGSKETQYF. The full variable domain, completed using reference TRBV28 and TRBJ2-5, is DVKVTQSSRYLVKRTGEKVFLECVQDMDHENMFWYRQDPGLGLRLIYFSYDVKMKEKGDIPEGYSVSREKKERFSLILESASTNQTSMYLCASSFRGGSKETQYFGPGTRLLVL.

For the CDR3, the DNA is TGTGCCAGCAGCTTCGGACACGCTAGCACAGATACGCAGTATTTT. Amino acid sequence: CASSFGHASTDTQYF. The rearrangement uses TRBV6-5 and TRBJ2-3, with TRBD1 as a possible D gene (5 bases). Germline-derived CDR1 and CDR2 are MNHEY and SVGAGI. V dropped 6 bases and J dropped 0 bases, with 13 bases sitting between them. The CDR3 is 15 amino acids.

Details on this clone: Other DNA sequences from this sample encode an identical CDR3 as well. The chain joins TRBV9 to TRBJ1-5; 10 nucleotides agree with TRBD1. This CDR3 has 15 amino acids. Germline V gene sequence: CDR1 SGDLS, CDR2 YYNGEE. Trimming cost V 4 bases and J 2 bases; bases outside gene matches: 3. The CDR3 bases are TGTGCCAGCAGCCCGGGGACAGGGGGCAATCAGCCCCAGCATTTT. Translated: CASSPGTGGNQPQHF.

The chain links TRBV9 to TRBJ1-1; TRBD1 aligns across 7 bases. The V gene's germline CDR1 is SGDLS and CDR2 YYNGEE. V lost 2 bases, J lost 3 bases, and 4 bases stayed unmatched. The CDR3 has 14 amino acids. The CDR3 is CASSVTGRHTEAFF. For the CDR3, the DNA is TGTGCCAGCAGCGTGACAGGGCGACACACTGAAGCTTTCTTT.

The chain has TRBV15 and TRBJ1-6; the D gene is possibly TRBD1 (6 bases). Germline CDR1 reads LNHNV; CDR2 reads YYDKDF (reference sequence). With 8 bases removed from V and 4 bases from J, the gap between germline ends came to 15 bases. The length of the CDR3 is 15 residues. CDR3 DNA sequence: TGTGCCACCTCACCCGGACAGTCTTATAATTCACCCCTCCACTTT. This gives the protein CATSPGQSYNSPLHF.

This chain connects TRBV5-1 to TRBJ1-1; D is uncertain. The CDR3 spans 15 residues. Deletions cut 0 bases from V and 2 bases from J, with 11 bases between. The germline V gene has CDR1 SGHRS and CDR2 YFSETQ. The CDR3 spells CASSLEVRGNTEAFF. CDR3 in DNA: TGCGCCAGCAGCTTGGAGGTCAGAGGCAACACTGAAGCTTTCTTT.

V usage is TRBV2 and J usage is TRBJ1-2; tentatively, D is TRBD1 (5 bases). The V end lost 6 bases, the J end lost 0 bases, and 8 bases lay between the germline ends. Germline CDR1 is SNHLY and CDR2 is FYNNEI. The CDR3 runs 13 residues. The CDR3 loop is CASRTEANYGYTF. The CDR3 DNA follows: TGTGCCAGCAGGACAGAAGCTAACTATGGCTACACCTTC.